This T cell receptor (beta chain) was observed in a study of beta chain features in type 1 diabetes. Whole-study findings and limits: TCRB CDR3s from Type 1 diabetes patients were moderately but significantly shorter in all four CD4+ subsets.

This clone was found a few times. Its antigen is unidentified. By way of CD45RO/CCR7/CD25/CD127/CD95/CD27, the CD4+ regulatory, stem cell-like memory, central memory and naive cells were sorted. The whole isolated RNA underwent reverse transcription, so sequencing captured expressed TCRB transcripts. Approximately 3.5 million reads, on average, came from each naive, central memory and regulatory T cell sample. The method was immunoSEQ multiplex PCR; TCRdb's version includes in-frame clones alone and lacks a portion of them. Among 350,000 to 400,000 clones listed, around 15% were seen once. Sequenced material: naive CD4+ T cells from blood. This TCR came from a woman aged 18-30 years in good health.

The CDR3 loop reads CASSAVPGTANYEQYF. CDR3 coding DNA: TGTGCCAGCAGTGCTGTTCCCGGGACAGCAAACTACGAGCAGTACTTC. V gene TRBV6-1 combines with J gene TRBJ2-7, with 7 bases that match TRBD1. Germline lookup yields CDR1 MNHNS and CDR2 SASEGT. The CDR3 runs to 16 residues. The J segment lost 3 bases and the V segment lost 4 bases, leaving 12 bases of the junction unmatched.